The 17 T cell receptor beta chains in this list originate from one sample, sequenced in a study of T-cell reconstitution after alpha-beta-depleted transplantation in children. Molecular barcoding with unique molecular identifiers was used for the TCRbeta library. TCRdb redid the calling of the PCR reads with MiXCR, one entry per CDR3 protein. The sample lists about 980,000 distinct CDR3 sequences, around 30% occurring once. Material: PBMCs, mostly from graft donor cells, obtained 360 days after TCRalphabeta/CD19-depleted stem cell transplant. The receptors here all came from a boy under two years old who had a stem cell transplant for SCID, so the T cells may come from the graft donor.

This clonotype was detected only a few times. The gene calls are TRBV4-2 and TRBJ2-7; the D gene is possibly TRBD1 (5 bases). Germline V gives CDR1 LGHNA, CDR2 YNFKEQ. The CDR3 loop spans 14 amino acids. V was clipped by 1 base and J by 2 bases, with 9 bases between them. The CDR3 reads CASSQADRTYEQYF. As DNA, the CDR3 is TGTGCCAGCAGCCAAGCAGACAGAACCTACGAGCAGTACTTC.

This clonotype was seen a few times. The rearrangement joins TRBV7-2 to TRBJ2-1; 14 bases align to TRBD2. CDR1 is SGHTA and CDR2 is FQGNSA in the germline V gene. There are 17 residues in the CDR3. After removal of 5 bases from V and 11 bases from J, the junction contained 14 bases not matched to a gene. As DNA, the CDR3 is TGTGCCAGCAGCGCAGGACTAGCGGGGGGCCCAGGGTCAAAGCAGTTCTTC. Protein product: CASSAGLAGGPGSKQFF.

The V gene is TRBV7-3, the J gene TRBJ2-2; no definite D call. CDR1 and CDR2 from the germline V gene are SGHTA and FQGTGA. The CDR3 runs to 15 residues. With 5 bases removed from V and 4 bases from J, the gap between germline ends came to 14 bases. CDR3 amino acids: CASSRNGNPTGELFF. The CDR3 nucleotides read TGTGCCAGCAGCAGAAACGGAAACCCCACCGGGGAGCTGTTTTTT.

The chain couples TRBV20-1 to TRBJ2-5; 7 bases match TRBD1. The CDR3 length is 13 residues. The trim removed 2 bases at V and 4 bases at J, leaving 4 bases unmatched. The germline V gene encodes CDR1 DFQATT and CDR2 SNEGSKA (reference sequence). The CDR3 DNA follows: TGCAGTGCTAGAAAGACAGGGAGAGAGACCCAGTACTTC. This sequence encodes CSARKTGRETQYF.

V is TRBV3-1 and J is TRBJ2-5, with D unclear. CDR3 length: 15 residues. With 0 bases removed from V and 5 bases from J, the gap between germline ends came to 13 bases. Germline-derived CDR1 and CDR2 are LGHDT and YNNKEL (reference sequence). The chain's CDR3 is CASSQDAPSWETQYF. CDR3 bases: TGTGCCAGCAGCCAAGATGCCCCCTCGTGGGAGACCCAGTACTTC.

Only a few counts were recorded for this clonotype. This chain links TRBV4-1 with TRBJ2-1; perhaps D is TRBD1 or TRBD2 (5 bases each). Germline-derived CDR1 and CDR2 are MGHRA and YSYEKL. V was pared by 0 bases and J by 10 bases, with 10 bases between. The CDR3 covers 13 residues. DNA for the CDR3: TGCGCCAGCAGCCAAGATCTCGGGGCGGAGCAGTTCTTC. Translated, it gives CASSQDLGAEQFF.

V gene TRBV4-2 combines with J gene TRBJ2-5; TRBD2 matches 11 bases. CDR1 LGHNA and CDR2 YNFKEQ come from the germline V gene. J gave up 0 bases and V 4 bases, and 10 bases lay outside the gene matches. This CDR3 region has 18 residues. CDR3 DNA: TGTGCCAGCAGCCGCCAGCTGACTAGCGGGGAGTACCAAGAGACCCAGTACTTC. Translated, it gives CASSRQLTSGEYQETQYF.

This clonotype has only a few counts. This CDR3 reads CASSLAIRTDTQYF. The CDR3 DNA follows: TGTGCCAGCAGCTTGGCTATACGCACAGATACGCAGTATTTT. The rearrangement joins TRBV5-5 to TRBJ2-3; no clear D gene. The germline V and J ends were trimmed by 0 bases and 1 base, with 6 bases remaining between them. Per germline, CDR1 SGHKS and CDR2 YYEKEE (reference sequence). The CDR3 totals 14 residues.

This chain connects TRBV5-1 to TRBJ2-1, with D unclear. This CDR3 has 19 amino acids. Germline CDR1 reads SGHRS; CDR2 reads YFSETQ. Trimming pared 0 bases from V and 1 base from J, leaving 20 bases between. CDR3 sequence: CASSLVQVAGPISYNEQFF. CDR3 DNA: TGCGCCAGCAGCTTGGTTCAAGTGGCAGGCCCCATATCCTACAATGAGCAGTTCTTC.

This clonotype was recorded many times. As DNA, the CDR3 is TGCGCCAGCAGCCTTTTGGGGGTGCAAGAGACCCAGTACTTC. Translation: CASSLLGVQETQYF. The chain joins TRBV5-1 to TRBJ2-5; D assignment may be TRBD1 or TRBD2 (5 bases each). Germline V lookup: CDR1 SGHRS, CDR2 YFSETQ. The CDR3 is 14 residues long. Deletions cut 4 bases from V and 2 bases from J, with 12 bases between.

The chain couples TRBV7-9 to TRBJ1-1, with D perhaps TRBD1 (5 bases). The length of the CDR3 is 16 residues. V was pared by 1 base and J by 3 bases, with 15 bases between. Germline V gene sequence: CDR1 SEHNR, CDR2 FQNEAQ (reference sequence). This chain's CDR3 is CASSLDLGWGYTEAFF. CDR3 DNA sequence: TGTGCCAGCAGCTTAGATCTGGGGTGGGGGTACACTGAAGCTTTCTTT.

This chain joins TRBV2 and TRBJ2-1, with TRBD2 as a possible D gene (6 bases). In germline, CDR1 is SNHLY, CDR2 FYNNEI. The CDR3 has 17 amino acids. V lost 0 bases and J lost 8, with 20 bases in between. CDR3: CASSEAPWRERSHEQFF. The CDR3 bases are TGTGCCAGCAGTGAAGCCCCTTGGAGGGAAAGGTCGCATGAGCAGTTCTTC.

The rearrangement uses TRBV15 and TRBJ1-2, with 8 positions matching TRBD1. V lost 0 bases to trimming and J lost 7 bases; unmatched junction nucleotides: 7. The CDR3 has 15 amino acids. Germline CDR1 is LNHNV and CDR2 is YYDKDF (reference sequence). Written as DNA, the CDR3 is TGTGCCACCAGCAGAGATCGGACAGGGCCAAGTGGCTACACCTTC. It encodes CATSRDRTGPSGYTF. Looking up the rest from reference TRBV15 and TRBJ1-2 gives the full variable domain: DAMVIQNPRYQVTQFGKPVTLSCSQTLNHNVMYWYQQKSSQAPKLLFHYYDKDFNNEADTPDNFQSRRPNTSFCFLDIRSPGLGDTAMYLCATSRDRTGPSGYTFGSGTRLTVV.

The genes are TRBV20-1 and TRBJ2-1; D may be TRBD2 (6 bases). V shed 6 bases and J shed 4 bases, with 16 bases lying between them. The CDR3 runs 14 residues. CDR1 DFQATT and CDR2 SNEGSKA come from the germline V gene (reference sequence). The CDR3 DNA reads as TGCAGTGCGAGAAGCCCTGGGAGGTACAATGAGCAGTTCTTC. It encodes CSARSPGRYNEQFF.

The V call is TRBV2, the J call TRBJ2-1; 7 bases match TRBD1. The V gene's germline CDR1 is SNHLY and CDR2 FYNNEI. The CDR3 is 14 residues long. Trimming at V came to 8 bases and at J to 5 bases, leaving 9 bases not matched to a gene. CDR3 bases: TGTGCCAGCCAAAACAGGGGATCCCACAATGAGCAGTTCTTC. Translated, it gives CASQNRGSHNEQFF.

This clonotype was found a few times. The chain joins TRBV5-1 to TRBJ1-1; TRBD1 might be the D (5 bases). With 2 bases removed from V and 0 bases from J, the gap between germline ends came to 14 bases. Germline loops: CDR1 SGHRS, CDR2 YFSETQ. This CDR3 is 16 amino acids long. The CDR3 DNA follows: TGCGCCAGCAGCTTCCAGGGCTTCCAGGTGAACACTGAAGCTTTCTTT. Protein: CASSFQGFQVNTEAFF. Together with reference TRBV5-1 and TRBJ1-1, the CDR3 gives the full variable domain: KAGVTQTPRYLIKTRGQQVTLSCSPISGHRSVSWYQQTPGQGLQFLFEYFSETQRNKGNFPGRFSGRQFSNSRSEMNVSTLELGDSALYLCASSFQGFQVNTEAFFGQGTRLTVV.

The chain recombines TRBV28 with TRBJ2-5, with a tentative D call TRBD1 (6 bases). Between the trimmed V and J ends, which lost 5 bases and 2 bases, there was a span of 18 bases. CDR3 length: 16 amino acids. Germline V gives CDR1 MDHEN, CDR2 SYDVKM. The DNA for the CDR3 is TGTGCCAGCAGTCCTATGGGGGCCCGGGCGCAAGAGACCCAGTACTTC. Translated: CASSPMGARAQETQYF.